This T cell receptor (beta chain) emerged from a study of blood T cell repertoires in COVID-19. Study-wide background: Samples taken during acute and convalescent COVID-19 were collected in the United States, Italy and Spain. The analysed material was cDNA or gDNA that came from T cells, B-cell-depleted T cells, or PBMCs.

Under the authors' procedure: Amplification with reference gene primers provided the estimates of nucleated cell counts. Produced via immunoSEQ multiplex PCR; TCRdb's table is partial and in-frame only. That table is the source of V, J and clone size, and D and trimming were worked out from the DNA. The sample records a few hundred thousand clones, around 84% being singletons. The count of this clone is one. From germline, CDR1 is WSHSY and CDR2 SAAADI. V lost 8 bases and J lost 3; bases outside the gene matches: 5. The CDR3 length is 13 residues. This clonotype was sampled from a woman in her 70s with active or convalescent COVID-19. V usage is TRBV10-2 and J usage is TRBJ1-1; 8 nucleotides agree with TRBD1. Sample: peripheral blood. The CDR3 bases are TGCGCCAGCGGTAAGACAGGGGACACTGAAGCTTTCTTT. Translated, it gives CASGKTGDTEAFF.